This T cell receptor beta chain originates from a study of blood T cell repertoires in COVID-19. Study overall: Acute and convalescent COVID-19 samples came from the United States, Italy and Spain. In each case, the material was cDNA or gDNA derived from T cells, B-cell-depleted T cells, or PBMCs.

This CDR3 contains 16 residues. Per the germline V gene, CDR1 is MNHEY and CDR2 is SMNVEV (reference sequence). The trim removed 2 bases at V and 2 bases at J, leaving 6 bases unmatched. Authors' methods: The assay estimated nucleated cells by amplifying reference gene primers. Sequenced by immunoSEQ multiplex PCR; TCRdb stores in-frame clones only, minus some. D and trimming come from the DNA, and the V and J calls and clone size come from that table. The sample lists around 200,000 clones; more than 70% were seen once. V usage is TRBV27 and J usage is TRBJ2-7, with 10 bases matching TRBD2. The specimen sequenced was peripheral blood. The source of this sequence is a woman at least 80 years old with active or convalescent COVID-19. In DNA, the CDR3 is TGTGCCAGCAGTTTAGGGGTAGCGGGGGGCGCCTACGAGCAGTACTTC. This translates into CASSLGVAGGAYEQYF.